The 9 T cell receptor beta chains below all came from one sample that was sequenced in a study of resident and recirculating memory T cells in vitiligo. The repertoire was sequenced with immunoSEQ multiplex PCR; TCRdb's copy has only in-frame clones and lacks some. The data hold approximately 69,000 clones, with 90% to 95% observed a single time. The sequenced sample was blood. Receptors originate from a male donor with vitiligo.

The J gene is TRBJ2-1, the V gene TRBV28; the match to TRBD1 covers 12 bases. The CDR3 is 15 amino acids. The ends lost 6 bases at V and 7 bases at J; junction bases unmatched: 7. CDR1 is MDHEN, CDR2 SYDVKM, per germline. This chain's CDR3 is CASRGGQGASNEQFF. The CDR3 DNA follows: TGTGCCAGCAGGGGGGGACAGGGGGCAAGTAATGAGCAGTTCTTC.

This clone was picked up one time. This rearrangement joins TRBV5-6 to TRBJ2-1; 8 bases fit TRBD2. V dropped 0 bases and J dropped 9; count of bases not matched to a gene: 8. The CDR3 covers 15 residues. The germline V gene has CDR1 SGHDT and CDR2 YYEEEE. The CDR3 region has the DNA TGTGCCAGCAGCTTGGCCCTGCGGGGGGCCGGTGAGCAGTTCTTC. This gives the protein CASSLALRGAGEQFF. The entire variable domain, with the rest obtained from reference TRBV5-6 and TRBJ2-1, is as follows: DAGVTQSPTHLIKTRGQQVTLRCSPKSGHDTVSWYQQALGQGPQFIFQYYEEEERQRGNFPDRFSGHQFPNYSSELNVNALLLGDSALYLCASSLALRGAGEQFFGPGTRLTVL.

The chain is built from TRBV19 and TRBJ1-6; D gene uncertain. Looked up from germline, CDR1 is LNHDA and CDR2 is SQIVND (reference sequence). Trimming took off 4 bases at V and 9 bases at J, with 19 bases between the two ends. The CDR3 runs 16 residues. CDR3 sequence reads: CASSTSQTLFSSPLHF. Here the CDR3 DNA reads TGTGCCAGTAGTACCTCCCAGACATTGTTCAGTTCACCCCTCCACTTT.

This chain connects TRBV2 to TRBJ2-3; TRBD2 aligns across 8 bases. V was pared by 8 bases and J by 2 bases, with 12 bases of the junction left unmatched. The CDR3 covers 16 residues. Germline V gene data show CDR1 as SNHLY and CDR2 as FYNNEI. The CDR3 spells CASGQEAGGLTDTQYF. The CDR3 bases are TGTGCCAGCGGCCAGGAGGCGGGGGGCCTCACAGATACGCAGTATTTT.

V usage is TRBV18 and J usage is TRBJ1-5; possibly TRBD1 for D (5 bases). CDR1 KGHSH and CDR2 LQKENI come from the germline V gene. This CDR3 spans 15 amino acids. Trimming shortened V by 0 bases and J by 7 bases, and 13 bases separated the two germline ends. The CDR3 loop is CASSPPGGNSQPQHF. The CDR3 nucleotides read TGTGCCAGCTCACCACCCGGGGGGAACAGCCAGCCCCAGCATTTT.

The chain is built from TRBV28 and TRBJ2-3, with a tentative D call TRBD2 (6 bases). The CDR3 is 16 amino acids. Trimming removed 0 bases from V and 1 base from J, with 11 bases in between. Germline loops: CDR1 MDHEN, CDR2 SYDVKM. CDR3 bases: TGTGCCAGCAGTTTATGGGGGGGAAGTGGCACAGATACGCAGTATTTT. Amino acid sequence: CASSLWGGSGTDTQYF.

The gene calls are TRBV5-4 and TRBJ1-2; D may be TRBD1 (6 bases). Germline CDR1 reads SGHNT; CDR2 reads YYREEE (reference sequence). The V gene lost 4 bases and the J gene lost 2 bases, with 15 bases spanning the gap. The length of the CDR3 is 15 residues. CDR3 region: CASSGTGTSNYGYTF. The CDR3 nucleotides read TGTGCCAGCAGCGGGACCGGGACATCCAACTATGGCTACACCTTC.

This clone was detected only a few times. V is TRBV6-5 and J is TRBJ2-2, with D unresolved. This CDR3 has 15 residues. In germline, CDR1 is MNHEY, CDR2 SVGAGI. V dropped 6 bases and J dropped 3 bases, with 14 bases sitting between them. The CDR3 DNA reads TGTGCCAGCAGGTCCGGGTCCTCGGACACCGGGGAGCTGTTTTTT. Translated, it gives CASRSGSSDTGELFF.

V gene TRBV28 combines with J gene TRBJ1-2; the match to TRBD1 covers 7 bases. The length of the CDR3 is 14 residues. Germline values: CDR1 MDHEN, CDR2 SYDVKM. J gave up 3 bases and V 4 bases, and 5 bases lay outside the gene matches. CDR3 bases: TGTGCCAGCAGTTCATCAGGGACAGACTATGGCTACACCTTC. Encoded protein: CASSSSGTDYGYTF.